Shown below are 14 T cell receptor beta chains from a single sample sequenced in a study of blood T cell repertoires in COVID-19. Data came from immunoSEQ multiplex PCR; TCRdb stores just in-frame clones and leaves some out. This sample has approximately 270,000 clones; nearly 90% occur once, and the top ten carry 3%. Sequencing was done on a sample of peripheral blood. The origin of the receptors is a man between 18 and 29 years old with active or convalescent COVID-19.

This clone has a single count. The rearrangement joins TRBV19 to TRBJ2-1; 7 bases map to TRBD1. V was clipped by 6 bases and J by 5 bases; unmatched bases: 13. This CDR3 has 16 amino acids. Germline V lookup: CDR1 LNHDA, CDR2 SQIVND (reference sequence). As DNA, the CDR3 is TGTGCCAGTAGCCCTTTTACCGGGACAGTAGACAATGAGCAGTTCTTC. Protein product: CASSPFTGTVDNEQFF. Full variable domain (outside the CDR3, taken from reference TRBV19 and TRBJ2-1): DGGITQSPKYLFRKEGQNVTLSCEQNLNHDAMYWYRQDPGQGLRLIYYSQIVNDFQKGDIAEGYSVSREKKESFPLTVTSAQKNPTAFYLCASSPFTGTVDNEQFFGPGTRLTVL.

CDR3 sequence (DNA): TGTGCCACCAGCAGAGATCCTGGGGCCTGGAATTCACCCCTCCACTTT. It codes for CATSRDPGAWNSPLHF. The chain uses TRBV15 and TRBJ1-6; D is perhaps TRBD1 (5 bases). Germline-derived CDR1 and CDR2 are LNHNV and YYDKDF (reference sequence). V was shortened by 0 bases and J by 7 bases, with 13 bases between the two germline ends. This CDR3 comprises 16 residues.

The chain recombines TRBV6-5 with TRBJ1-3; 7 nucleotides align to TRBD1. Germline V CDR1 and CDR2: MNHEY, SVGAGI. Losses at the gene ends were 0 bases for V and 0 bases for J; bases not matched to a gene: 2. This CDR3 is built from 16 residues. The CDR3 coding sequence is TGTGCCAGCAGTTACTCGAGGGGGCTCTCTGGAAACACCATATATTTT. It translates to CASSYSRGLSGNTIYF.

Here the CDR3 DNA reads TGCGCCAGCAGCTTGCAAAGGCCCGGGACTAGCGGGGGGGGAAGCTCCTACGAGCAGTACTTC. It translates to CASSLQRPGTSGGGSSYEQYF. The chain uses TRBV5-1 and TRBJ2-7, with 16 nucleotides matching TRBD2. The V segment lost 1 base and the J segment 0 bases; nucleotides outside the gene matches: 13. The CDR3 loop spans 21 amino acids. Germline V gene data show CDR1 as SGHRS and CDR2 as YFSETQ.

This clone has just a few counts. The rearrangement joins TRBV12-1 to TRBJ1-1. TRBV12-1 is reported as a pseudogene. This CDR3 has 12 residues. In DNA form, the CDR3 reads TGTGCCAGCAGTTCAGAGGTAAGTGAAGCTTTCTTT. Translation gives CASSSEVSEAFF.

V usage is TRBV28 and J usage is TRBJ1-3, with D perhaps TRBD1 (6 bases). The V and J ends lost 6 bases and 0 bases respectively, with 9 bases between them. Germline loops: CDR1 MDHEN, CDR2 SYDVKM. The CDR3 covers 14 residues. CDR3 DNA: TGTGCCAGCAGACCACAGGGCTCTGGAAACACCATATATTTT. Protein sequence: CASRPQGSGNTIYF.

This chain links TRBV3-1 (or the pseudogene TRBV3-2) with TRBJ1-5; D unclear. V was cut by 0 bases and J by 2 bases, with 11 bases left in between. Germline V gene sequence: CDR1 LGHDT, CDR2 YNNKEL (reference sequence). This CDR3 contains 16 residues. In nucleotides, the CDR3 is TGTGCCAGCAGCCAAGACGGGATTGGGGGCAATCAGCCCCAGCATTTT. It yields the protein CASSQDGIGGNQPQHF.

V is TRBV27 and J is TRBJ2-2, with TRBD2 as a possible D gene (7 bases). The V and J ends lost 3 bases and 0 bases respectively, with 14 bases between them. Germline V lookup: CDR1 MNHEY, CDR2 SMNVEV (reference sequence). The CDR3 extends over 17 amino acids. The CDR3 DNA follows: TGTGCCAGCAGTTTGTTGGCGGGGGCCTCGAACACCGGGGAGCTGTTTTTT. Its protein product is CASSLLAGASNTGELFF.

The CDR3: CASSYGTTPNYGYTF. DNA for the CDR3: TGTGCCAGCAGCTATGGGACTACCCCTAACTATGGCTACACCTTC. The chain carries TRBV5-6 and TRBJ1-2; D might be TRBD1 (5 bases). Between the trimmed V and J ends, which lost 3 bases and 0 bases, there was a span of 12 bases. CDR3 length equals 15 residues. Germline-derived CDR1 and CDR2 are SGHDT and YYEEEE.

The chain carries TRBV5-4 and TRBJ2-5; 10 positions agree with TRBD1. This CDR3 is built from 16 residues. Germline V gene data show CDR1 as SGHNT and CDR2 as YYREEE (reference sequence). The trim removed 2 bases at V and 6 bases at J, leaving 10 bases unmatched. The CDR3 here is CASSFEAGTGVKTQYF. For the CDR3, the DNA is TGTGCCAGCAGCTTCGAAGCCGGGACAGGGGTGAAGACCCAGTACTTC.

This clone was picked up a small number of times. The rearrangement uses TRBV9 and TRBJ2-5; TRBD2 matches at 8 bases. Germline V gene lookup returns CDR1 SGDLS and CDR2 YYNGEE. Germline trimming cut 7 bases from V and 5 bases from J; bases unmatched to any gene: 13. This CDR3 spans 15 amino acids. CDR3 in amino acids: CASSAVRGGLETQYF. The CDR3 nucleotides are TGTGCCAGCTCAGCGGTCCGGGGGGGCCTCGAGACCCAGTACTTC.

This sequence joins TRBV11-2 and TRBJ2-1, with TRBD1 matching 8 bases. Germline CDR1 is SGHAT and CDR2 is FQNNGV. The V gene end was trimmed by 3 bases and the J gene end by 2 bases; junction bases not matched to a gene: 6. The CDR3 runs 16 residues. The CDR3 DNA follows: TGTGCCAGCAGCTTGTCCGGGACAGGAACCTACAATGAGCAGTTCTTC. Translating it yields CASSLSGTGTYNEQFF. The full variable domain, completed using reference TRBV11-2 and TRBJ2-1, is EAGVAQSPRYKIIEKRQSVAFWCNPISGHATLYWYQQILGQGPKLLIQFQNNGVVDDSQLPKDRFSAERLKGVDSTLKIQPAKLEDSAVYLCASSLSGTGTYNEQFFGPGTRLTVL.

This sequence joins TRBV3-1 (or the pseudogene TRBV3-2) and TRBJ2-1; the match to TRBD2 covers 10 bases. V gave up 4 bases and J gave up 3 bases; unmatched junction bases: 6. The CDR3 sequence is 16 residues long. Germline-derived CDR1 and CDR2 are LGHDT and YNNKEL (reference sequence). CDR3 sequence (DNA): TGTGCCAGCAGCCTCGTTACTAGCGGGGTCTACAATGAGCAGTTCTTC. This gives the protein CASSLVTSGVYNEQFF.

The gene calls are TRBV5-6 and TRBJ2-5; a possible D gene is TRBD2 (5 bases). The germline V and J ends were trimmed by 4 bases and 0 bases, with 19 bases remaining between them. The V gene's germline CDR1 is SGHDT and CDR2 YYEEEE. The CDR3 runs to 17 residues. The CDR3, as DNA: TGTGCCAGCAGCCTACGAAAATCGGGGAGTAACCAAGAGACCCAGTACTTC. Its protein product is CASSLRKSGSNQETQYF.